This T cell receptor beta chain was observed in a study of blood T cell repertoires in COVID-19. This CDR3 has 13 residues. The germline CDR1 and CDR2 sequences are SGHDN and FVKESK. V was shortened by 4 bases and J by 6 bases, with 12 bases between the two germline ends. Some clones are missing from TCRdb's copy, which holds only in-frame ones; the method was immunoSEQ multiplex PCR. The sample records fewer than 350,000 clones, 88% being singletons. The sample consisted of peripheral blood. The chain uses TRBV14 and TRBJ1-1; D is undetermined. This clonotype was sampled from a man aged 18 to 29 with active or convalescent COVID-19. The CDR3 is CASSPRGQAEAFF. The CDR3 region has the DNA TGTGCCAGCAGCCCCCGAGGGCAGGCTGAAGCTTTCTTT.